What follows are 20 T cell receptor beta chains derived from one specimen sequenced in a study of identical twins. TCRdb reanalysed the 5' RACE reads using MiXCR and keeps one entry per CDR3 protein. The sample has about 920,000 distinct CDR3 sequences; 9% to 15% are singletons. These data were also filed under a second study, of yellow fever vaccine responses in identical twins.

Sequenced sample: PBMCs. These receptors all stem from a woman aged 18-29 years in good health.

The chain links TRBV28 to TRBJ2-3, with D uncertain. The V gene's germline CDR1 is MDHEN and CDR2 SYDVKM. The ends were cut back, 5 bases at V and 1 base at J, with 10 bases in the middle. The CDR3 contains 14 residues. The CDR3 sequence: CASSRWEGTDTQYF. CDR3 bases: TGTGCCAGCAGTCGGTGGGAAGGCACAGATACGCAGTATTTT.

The V call is TRBV2, the J call TRBJ2-3, with D possibly matching TRBD2 (5 bases). Per germline, CDR1 SNHLY and CDR2 FYNNEI. Between the trimmed V and J ends, which lost 7 bases and 4 bases, there was a span of 15 bases. The CDR3 is 14 amino acids. CDR3 protein: CASKRSPGADTQYF. The CDR3 DNA is TGTGCCAGCAAGAGGTCCCCCGGGGCAGATACGCAGTATTTT.

This clonotype was seen a few times. The CDR3 sequence: CASSLVGRGGHNEQFF. The DNA of the CDR3 is TGTGCCAGCAGTTTAGTGGGGCGGGGGGGCCATAATGAGCAGTTCTTC. V is TRBV27 and J is TRBJ2-1, with 9 positions matching TRBD2. Germline V gene lookup returns CDR1 MNHEY and CDR2 SMNVEV (reference sequence). The CDR3 has 16 amino acids. The V gene end was trimmed by 2 bases and the J gene end by 7 bases; junction bases not matched to a gene: 9.

The chain links TRBV12-3 or TRBV12-4 to TRBJ2-1, with a weak D call TRBD2 (6 bases). Trimming took off 4 bases at V and 0 bases at J, with 13 bases between the two ends. The CDR3 totals 16 residues. For the CDR3, the DNA is TGTGCCAGCAGTTCCCCCCGGACTATCTCCTACAATGAGCAGTTCTTC. Translating gives CASSSPRTISYNEQFF.

This clonotype was detected only a few times. V usage is TRBV15 and J usage is TRBJ2-1, with 10 bases identical to TRBD1. Germline assignment: CDR1 LNHNV and CDR2 YYDKDF (reference sequence). V dropped 8 bases and J dropped 4; count of bases not matched to a gene: 8. The CDR3 consists of 15 residues. Here the CDR3 DNA reads TGTGCCACCTCCTTGCGGACAGGGGGGTACAATGAGCAGTTCTTC. This gives the protein CATSLRTGGYNEQFF.

This sequence joins TRBV28 and TRBJ2-5, with 8 bases fitting TRBD1. V dropped 5 bases and J dropped 4; count of bases not matched to a gene: 12. CDR1 is MDHEN, CDR2 SYDVKM, per germline. This CDR3 region has 16 residues. CDR3: CASSPKDRDTRETQYF. The CDR3 DNA reads as TGTGCCAGCAGTCCGAAGGACAGGGACACAAGAGAGACCCAGTACTTC.

This clonotype was counted at least ten times. This sequence joins TRBV4-1 and TRBJ1-1; D is unresolved. Germline CDR1 MGHRA, CDR2 YSYEKL. Trimming removed 3 bases from V and 2 bases from J, with 7 bases in between. The CDR3 is made up of 13 amino acids. Written as DNA, the CDR3 is TGCGCCAGCAGCCATGGGATTAACACTGAAGCTTTCTTT. It yields the protein CASSHGINTEAFF.

This clonotype was seen a handful of times. The V gene is TRBV2, the J gene TRBJ2-3; 7 positions match TRBD2. The germline CDR1 and CDR2 sequences are SNHLY and FYNNEI. After removal of 0 bases from V and 6 bases from J, the junction contained 3 bases not matched to a gene. The CDR3 sequence is 14 residues long. The CDR3 DNA is TGTGCCAGCAGTGAAGCTGGGGAGGGGGATACGCAGTATTTT. Its protein is CASSEAGEGDTQYF. The entire variable domain, with the rest obtained from reference TRBV2 and TRBJ2-3, is as follows: EPEVTQTPSHQVTQMGQEVILRCVPISNHLYFYWYRQILGQKVEFLVSFYNNEISEKSEIFDDQFSVERPDGSNFTLKIRSTKLEDSAMYFCASSEAGEGDTQYFGPGTRLTVL.

J is TRBJ2-7 and V is TRBV3-1; 9 bases agree with TRBD2. The CDR3 is 16 residues long. Germline-derived CDR1 and CDR2 are LGHDT and YNNKEL (reference sequence). The trim removed 4 bases at V and 7 bases at J, leaving 14 bases unmatched. As DNA, the CDR3 is TGTGCCAGCAGCCTACATCGCGCGGGAGGGCCTGGTGAGCAGTACTTC. Residues: CASSLHRAGGPGEQYF.

This clonotype was detected ten times or more. The gene calls are TRBV5-1 and TRBJ2-3; tentatively, D is TRBD2 (6 bases). Germline loops: CDR1 SGHRS, CDR2 YFSETQ. The ends were cut back, 0 bases at V and 5 bases at J, with 10 bases in the middle. This CDR3 region has 14 residues. Here the CDR3 DNA reads TGCGCCAGCAGCTTGGAGGGAGCGGGAGATACGCAGTATTTT. Its translation is CASSLEGAGDTQYF.

The chain's CDR3 is CASTGAGGFEQYF. CDR3 bases: TGTGCCAGCACGGGAGCGGGGGGTTTCGAGCAGTACTTC. The chain joins TRBV6-1 to TRBJ2-7; TRBD2 matches 9 bases. V dropped 7 bases and J dropped 6; count of bases not matched to a gene: 7. The germline V gene encodes CDR1 MNHNS and CDR2 SASEGT. The CDR3 runs 13 residues.

This clonotype was counted ten times or more. The chain uses TRBV12-3 or TRBV12-4 and TRBJ1-1, with a tentative D call TRBD1 (6 bases). The length of the CDR3 is 15 residues. Trimming took off 1 base at V and 1 base at J, with 10 bases between the two ends. CDR3 residues: CASSLGGTKNTEAFF. The DNA for the CDR3 is TGTGCCAGCAGTTTAGGTGGGACAAAGAACACTGAAGCTTTCTTT.

V usage is TRBV7-9 and J usage is TRBJ2-7; perhaps D is TRBD1 or TRBD2 (5 bases each). Germline V lookup: CDR1 SEHNR, CDR2 FQNEAQ (reference sequence). V was shortened by 5 bases and J by 4 bases, with 18 bases between the two germline ends. This CDR3 comprises 15 residues. The CDR3 DNA is TGTGCCAGCAGCCCACGGGACCTTCGTAAGTACGAGCAGTACTTC. Translating it yields CASSPRDLRKYEQYF.

The chain employs TRBV7-2 and TRBJ2-2; D might be TRBD2 (5 bases). V dropped 5 bases and J dropped 6 bases, with 10 bases sitting between them. Germline values: CDR1 SGHTA, CDR2 FQGNSA. This CDR3 has 13 amino acids. The CDR3 is CASSPARAGELFF. Here the CDR3 DNA reads TGTGCCAGCAGCCCCGCGCGGGCCGGGGAGCTGTTTTTT.

The gene calls are TRBV6-5 and TRBJ2-2; D gene uncertain. This CDR3 has 11 residues. V lost 8 bases, J lost 7 bases, and 8 bases lay in between. CDR1 is MNHEY and CDR2 is SVGAGI in the germline V gene. In DNA form, the CDR3 reads TGTGCCAGCCTCGCTGACGGGGAGCTGTTTTTT. It encodes CASLADGELFF.

Of note for this clonotype: At one boundary the junction diverges from the germline segment, which might be a read error. CDR3 DNA sequence: TGTGCCAGCAGCCCCGACAGGGTGTACGGGCAGTACTTC. Its protein product is CASSPDRVYGQYF. The V and J genes are TRBV7-2 and TRBJ2-7; 7 positions match TRBD1. Germline values: CDR1 SGHTA, CDR2 FQGNSA. The CDR3 runs 13 residues.

This clonotype was recorded at least ten times. This chain joins TRBV28 and TRBJ2-1; the match to TRBD2 covers 9 bases. Germline CDR1 MDHEN, CDR2 SYDVKM. V lost 1 base to trimming and J lost 2 bases; unmatched junction nucleotides: 15. This CDR3 region has 20 residues. CDR3 in amino acids: CASSLYAGTSSSRTYNEQFF. The CDR3, as DNA: TGTGCCAGCAGTTTATACGCCGGGACTAGCAGCTCGAGGACCTACAATGAGCAGTTCTTC.

This clonotype was counted only a few times. This sequence joins TRBV5-1 and TRBJ2-4; D is unclear. Looked up from germline, CDR1 is SGHRS and CDR2 is YFSETQ. The CDR3 is made up of 14 amino acids. Deletions cut 4 bases from V and 0 bases from J, with 8 bases between. The CDR3 reads CASSPNRAKNIQYF. The CDR3 DNA follows: TGCGCCAGCAGCCCAAACAGAGCCAAAAACATTCAGTACTTC.

CDR3 region: CASLIPNPNYGYTF. For the CDR3, the DNA is TGTGCCAGCTTAATCCCGAATCCTAACTATGGCTACACCTTC. This chain uses TRBV2 with TRBJ1-2, with D uncertain. With 8 bases removed from V and 0 bases from J, the gap between germline ends came to 13 bases. The germline CDR1 and CDR2 sequences are SNHLY and FYNNEI. The CDR3 runs to 14 residues. Together with reference TRBV2 and TRBJ1-2, the CDR3 gives the full variable domain: EPEVTQTPSHQVTQMGQEVILRCVPISNHLYFYWYRQILGQKVEFLVSFYNNEISEKSEIFDDQFSVERPDGSNFTLKIRSTKLEDSAMYFCASLIPNPNYGYTFGSGTRLTVV.

This clonotype was detected many times. The V call is TRBV12-3 or TRBV12-4, the J call TRBJ1-5, with a weak D call TRBD1 (6 bases). The ends were cut back, 1 base at V and 6 bases at J, with 16 bases in the middle. The CDR3 contains 16 residues. CDR3 sequence reads: CASSLGLGRGGQPQHF. The CDR3 coding sequence is TGTGCCAGCAGTTTAGGGTTGGGCAGGGGAGGTCAGCCCCAGCATTTT.